This TCR beta chain was recovered during a study of blood T cell repertoires in COVID-19. V was cut by 1 base and J by 7 bases, with 10 bases left in between. This CDR3 contains 14 residues. Looked up from germline, CDR1 is SGHTA and CDR2 is FQGNSA. The method was immunoSEQ multiplex PCR; TCRdb's version includes in-frame clones alone and lacks a portion of them. The table lists roughly 300,000 clones, 85% to 90% of them singletons, with 4% to 5% in the top ten. This clonotype was obtained from a man in his thirties or forties who had recovered from COVID-19. Sequenced sample: PBMCs or T cells enriched from blood (not recorded which). This chain uses TRBV7-2 with TRBJ1-4; weak D call: TRBD1 (6 bases). DNA for the CDR3: TGTGCCAGCAGCTTAGGGGGGCGTGGTGAAAAACTGTTTTTT. Encoded protein: CASSLGGRGEKLFF.